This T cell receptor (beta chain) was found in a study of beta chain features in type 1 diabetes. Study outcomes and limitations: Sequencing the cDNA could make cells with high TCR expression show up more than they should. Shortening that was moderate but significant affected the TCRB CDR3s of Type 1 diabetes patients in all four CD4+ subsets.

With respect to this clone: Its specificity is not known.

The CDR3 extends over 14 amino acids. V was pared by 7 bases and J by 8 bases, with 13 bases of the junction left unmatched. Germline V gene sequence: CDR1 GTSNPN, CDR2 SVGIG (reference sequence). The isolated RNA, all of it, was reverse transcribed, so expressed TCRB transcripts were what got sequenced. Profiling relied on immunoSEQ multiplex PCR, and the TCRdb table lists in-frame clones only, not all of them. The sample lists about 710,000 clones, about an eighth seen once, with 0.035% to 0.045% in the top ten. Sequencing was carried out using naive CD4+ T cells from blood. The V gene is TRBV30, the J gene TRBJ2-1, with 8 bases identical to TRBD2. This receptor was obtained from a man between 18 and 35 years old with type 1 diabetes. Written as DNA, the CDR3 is TGTGCCTTCTATAGCCGGGAGGGCCTCTATGAGCAGTTCTTC. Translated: CAFYSREGLYEQFF.